This T cell receptor (beta chain) was observed in a study of T-cell reconstitution after alpha-beta-depleted transplantation in children (dated by TCRdb to between 2015 and 2016). A note on the overall study: The study quantitatively tracked T-cell immune reconstitution after TCRalphabeta/CD19-depleted allogeneic hematopoietic cell transplantation in children using TCR repertoire profiling.

About this clonotype itself: This clone's antigen is unknown. Base qualities were left out, and no much larger clone turns up one base away.

The method behind the library was PCR. The instrument given in TCRdb is Illumina HiSeq 2500. TCR library preparation used molecular barcoding, with unique molecular identifiers applied to normalize quantification of the TCRbeta repertoire. TCRdb reanalyzed the raw reads on its own, using fastp at Q25 for trimming and MiXCR for clone calling, and kept in-frame beta chains. Every distinct CDR3 protein forms one entry, paired with its most common genes and DNA. The sample table holds about 540,000 distinct CDR3 sequences, of which 15% to 20% were seen once. Clones ranked in the top ten supply 3.3% of the sample. The receptor's source is a human donor who donated a stem cell graft to a child with acute lymphoblastic leukemia. The sample here was PBMCs from the stem cell graft donor, taken from the stem cell graft.

The sequence in DNA is TGTGCCAGCAGTTTAAGGGGCCCTCATGGTGGCGAGCAGTACTTC. This is translated as CASSLRGPHGGEQYF. Here the chain combines TRBV12-3 or TRBV12-4 and TRBJ2-7, and perhaps TRBD1 as D gene, on 5 matching bases. The CDR3 runs 15 amino acids, cysteine and phenylalanine included. Only the CDR3 DNA is retained, 45 bases long and in frame from the first base. V is cut by 2 bases and J by 6 bases, and the space between the germline ends is 17 bases.